This TCR beta chain was captured by sequencing in a study of T cells in Graves' hyperthyroidism and ophthalmopathy (dated by TCRdb to between 2018 and 2021). Concerning the study at large: Peripheral blood was collected at initial diagnosis, before any treatment. To identify TCR V-J signatures that set the groups apart, the researchers used a discovery cohort of about a hundred patients, made up of 43 with Graves' ophthalmopathy and around 58 with stable Graves' hyperthyroidism. An independent validation cohort of fewer than 20 hyperthyroidism patients and approximately 17 patients who later progressed to ophthalmopathy tested prospective prediction of ophthalmopathy. The 100 discovery patients were randomly split 7:3 into training and test sets. Thyroid tissue and blood T-cell repertoires from roughly six Graves' hyperthyroidism patients were also compared in the study. Once sampling was done, hyperthyroidism patients were given methimazole at a starting dose of 30 mg daily, whereas ophthalmopathy patients were given high-dose intravenous methylprednisolone. The paper describes TCR Vbeta CDR3 sequencing of 135 peripheral blood samples, made up of around 41 ophthalmopathy patients, approximately 73 hyperthyroidism patients and about 17 progressor patients.

This clonotype has at least ten counts. Its cognate antigen has yet to be identified. Per-nucleotide qualities are absent, and no much larger clonotype sits a single base away. TCR beta CDR3 regions were amplified from RNA transcripts. The first round of RT-PCR for the TCR CDR3 was performed with the HTBI primer set and the Qiagen OneStep RT-PCR kit. A second multiplex PCR round built the libraries, followed by size selection and purification. Paired-end sequencing of the libraries was performed with 100 bp reads on an Illumina HiSeq2000. As for how the authors treated the data: Raw data were processed with SOAPnuke, discarding reads with adapters, uncalled bases, mean Phred below 15, or no exact constant-primer or identifier match. High-quality paired reads were merged with COPE v1.2.5, and unique nucleotide sequences were defined as clonotypes. MiTCR v1.1 was used to align the clonotypes against IMGT TRBV, TRBD and TRBJ reference segments. The analysis was restricted to V-J combinations with a frequency above 0.0001, which together covered over 99% of the repertoires. The TCS score was defined as F50 (clonal expansion) divided by E x V (chaos), with BLOSUM62-based TCRdist calculated between CDR3 peptides within each V-J. Welch's t-statistics and random forest reduced around 510 V-J features to 13, which were used in a naive Bayes classifier (R e1071). Clones were called with MiXCR by TCRdb after fastp trimmed the public reads at Q25, and only in-frame beta chains were retained. Each entry is one CDR3 protein sequence, shown with its most common DNA and genes. For this entry, the V and J calls and clone size follow TCRdb and not the study's own pipeline. Present in this sample are approximately 700,000 distinct CDR3 sequences, about a sixth of which were seen just once. In total, the top ten clones hold around 7.7% of the sample.

In the germline V gene, CDR1 corresponds to SNHLY and CDR2 to FYNNEI. The junction carries 11 bases between V and J, which are trimmed by 5 bases and 2 bases respectively. Including cysteine and phenylalanine, the CDR3 has 14 amino acids. The sequence is cut down to CDR3 DNA, 42 bases in frame from base 1. Stable Graves' hyperthyroidism was defined as the absence of progression to ophthalmopathy over 18 months of follow-up. The hyperthyroidism patients were between 18 and 65 years old and newly diagnosed, with a disease duration of less than 2 months. Patients with uncontrolled infections, other autoimmune diseases, pregnancy or lactation were excluded. Diagnoses relied on clinical symptoms, serum thyroxine and TRAb, thyroid ultrasound and orbital computed tomography. Ficoll-Paque density gradient centrifugation was used to isolate PBMCs from around 10 ml of fresh peripheral blood. Total RNA was extracted using Trizol reagent, and RNA quality was assessed on an Agilent 2100 Bioanalyzer.

Study-level results and caveats: In cross-validation, a model built on a 13 V-J signature told ophthalmopathy apart from stable hyperthyroidism with approximately 90% sensitivity and about 81% specificity, and in testing the same model reached 80%/75%. Sample size was not statistically predetermined, and blinding of investigators to group allocation was not performed. Most expanded thyroid clonotypes (frequency above 0.001) were also detected in blood, suggesting blood repertoires may reflect thyroid immune responses. In validation, progression to ophthalmopathy was predicted by the model with almost 71% sensitivity and about 72% specificity, a median of approximately 7.1 months before onset.

Recombination linked TRBV2 to TRBJ2-3, with TRBD1 as a weak D call on 6 bases. This sequence originates from a man aged 18 to 35 with Graves' hyperthyroidism. Sequenced input: blood. The CDR3 reads as follows: CASSPGTPTDTQYF. DNA sequence: TGTGCCAGCAGTCCCGGGACACCCACAGATACGCAGTATTTT.